Reported below is one TCR beta chain. The CDR3 contains 13 residues. Trimming cost V 6 bases and J 7 bases, with 16 bases left between them. Germline V gives CDR1 MNHGY, CDR2 SVAAGI. This specimen belongs to a study of T cell repertoires in cytomegalovirus infection. TCRdb re-derived calls from the reads in MiXCR, one entry per CDR3 protein. The sample lists approximately 630,000 distinct CDR3 sequences; 20% to 25% were seen once. The specimen was CD8+ T cells from PBMCs. The chain carries TRBV6-9 and TRBJ2-7, with no clear D. This clonotype was obtained from a human donor in good health (CMV status not recorded). Some clones in this sample may be carry-over from other donors' samples. This CDR3 is CASRLGSLGEQYV. CDR3 nucleotide sequence: TGTGCCAGCAGATTAGGGTCTCTAGGAGAGCAGTACGTC.